A single sample gave rise to the 8 T cell receptor beta chains below, sequenced in a study of control samples from healthy donors and cancer patients. Clones were sequenced by immunoSEQ multiplex PCR, and TCRdb holds only the in-frame ones, with some missing. The data show some 180,000 clones, and the top ten clones hold about 2.2%. Specimen: blood. All receptors derive from a woman younger than 45 in good health.

The chain has TRBV7-9 and TRBJ1-3, with D tentatively TRBD1 (6 bases). The germline CDR1 and CDR2 sequences are SEHNR and FQNEAQ (reference sequence). V was pared by 1 base and J by 0 bases, with 10 bases between. The CDR3 runs 16 residues. The CDR3 DNA reads as TGTGCCAGCAGCTTAGTTGGGGGCCTCTCTGGAAACACCATATATTTT. Translating gives CASSLVGGLSGNTIYF.

The CDR3 region has the DNA TGCAGTGCTAGGAACTACGAGCAGTACTTC. Translated: CSARNYEQYF. This rearrangement joins TRBV20-1 to TRBJ2-7; D not resolved. The CDR3 sequence is 10 residues long. CDR1 is DFQATT, CDR2 SNEGSKA, per germline (reference sequence). V gave up 3 bases and J gave up 3 bases, with 3 bases separating them.

This chain links TRBV7-6 with TRBJ2-7, with TRBD1 matching over 8 bases. Germline assignment: CDR1 SGHVS and CDR2 FNYEAQ. There are 15 residues in the CDR3. After removal of 6 bases from V and 3 bases from J, the junction contained 10 bases not matched to a gene. DNA of the CDR3: TGTGCCAGCAGTTTCGGGACAGGAGGATACTACGAGCAGTACTTC. Amino acids: CASSFGTGGYYEQYF.

Note on this clone: A read error may account for a junction end that differs from germline. The CDR3 here is CASSGGQGDEQYF. Here the CDR3 DNA reads TGTGCTAGCAGCGGCGGACAGGGCGACGAGCAGTACTTC. This sequence joins TRBV7-7 and TRBJ2-7; 8 bases map to TRBD1. The CDR3 is 13 amino acids. The V gene's germline CDR1 is SSHAT and CDR2 FNYEAQ (reference sequence).

The V call is TRBV11-2, the J call TRBJ1-2, with 8 bases that match TRBD1. V lost 5 bases to trimming and J lost 10 bases; unmatched junction nucleotides: 9. Germline lookup yields CDR1 SGHAT and CDR2 FQNNGV. The length of the CDR3 is 13 residues. The chain's CDR3 is CASSQDRVDAYTF. The CDR3 DNA reads TGTGCCAGCAGCCAGGACAGGGTCGACGCCTACACCTTC.

The V and J genes are TRBV3-1 (or the pseudogene TRBV3-2) and TRBJ1-1; a possible D gene is TRBD1 (6 bases). In germline, CDR1 is LGHDT, CDR2 YNNKEL (reference sequence). CDR3 length: 11 residues. V lost 5 bases and J 8 bases, leaving 9 bases between the germline ends. The CDR3 spells CASSEGTEAFF. DNA of the CDR3: TGTGCCAGCAGCGAGGGGACAGAAGCTTTCTTT.

The J gene is TRBJ2-5, the V gene TRBV20-1; D unclear. This CDR3 region has 17 residues. Germline V CDR1 and CDR2: DFQATT, SNEGSKA (reference sequence). V was cut by 3 bases and J by 0 bases, with 20 bases left in between. CDR3 loop: CSASVPESVLYQETQYF. The CDR3 region has the DNA TGCAGTGCTAGTGTTCCTGAGAGCGTTCTGTACCAAGAGACCCAGTACTTC.

This sequence joins TRBV2 and TRBJ2-5; TRBD2 matches 7 bases. Germline V CDR1 and CDR2: SNHLY, FYNNEI. This CDR3 is built from 14 residues. The J segment lost 5 bases and the V segment lost 4 bases, leaving 7 bases of the junction unmatched. As DNA, the CDR3 is TGTGCCAGCAGTGGAGGGTGGGGAGGGGAGACCCAGTACTTC. Amino acids: CASSGGWGGETQYF.